This TCR beta chain was identified in a study of shared clonotypes between healthy human individuals (dated by TCRdb to 2018 to 2020). Notes on the research overall: The cohort comprised a couple of women and a few men aged 18 to 49 years. For each donor, CD4 naive and CD4 memory were each run on three plates, CD8 naive on two plates, and CD8 memory on one plate. Blood TCR repertoires of a handful of healthy adults were deeply sequenced to estimate repertoire size and the extent of clonotype sharing between individuals. To increase sequencing depth and limit assay-specific biases, different laboratories used diverse techniques to prepare libraries and sequence TCR repertoires. Per donor, leukapheresis produced somewhere between about 0.8 and 9.5 billion PBMCs. The study at large found these results: Clonotypes shared by all four sorted-subset donors showed higher generation probabilities than non-shared clonotypes. Larger estimated clonotype richness was generally found for naive subsets than for memory subsets. Incomplete sequencing was indicated by rarefaction of sorted-subset datasets, despite the large sequencing depth. Based on pairwise subsampling, the degree of clonotype sharing among donors was expected to be affected by sequencing depth. Because the study included only a small number of donors, the genetic and exposure-history diversity represented was limited. About 4.5% of naive CD4, 3% to 3.5% of naive CD8, 2.3% of memory CD4, and roughly 0.4% of memory CD8 clonotypes were shared across several donors. Sampling was restricted to blood, and TCR repertoires in tissues likely differ from the TCR repertoires found in blood.

Healthy HIV-negative adults with no recently reported acute infections or vaccinations were included as donors. All donors were Caucasian adults living in Nashville, Tennessee, USA. CD4+ T cells were enriched through magnetic negative selection, after which naive cells were positively selected on CD45RA and the remaining negative fraction served as the memory subset. Blood was obtained by leukapheresis, after which PBMCs were separated by Ficoll-Histopaque density gradient centrifugation and cryopreserved in liquid nitrogen vapor phase. Purity and quantity of every magnetically sorted T cell population were checked by analytical flow cytometry. Genomic DNA was isolated from each sorted fraction and quantified by UV absorbance on a Nanodrop 2000c. Concerning this clone: This receptor's antigen is unknown. No base quality information exists; no much larger clone differs at one position.

Using the deep immunoSEQ assay, multiplex PCR amplified TCR CDR3 regions from genomic DNA. For each cell subset, the extracted genomic DNA was distributed evenly across all wells of several immunoSEQ 96-well plates, and each plate served as one replicate. Each replicate PCR for sorted subsets received about 220 ng genomic DNA, equal to 28,000 or so T cell genomes. The purified libraries were quantified using a Qubit 3.0 fluorometer, sized with a Bioanalyzer 2100, and then quantified again using the KAPA Library Quantification kit. A separate single-read 150-cycle Illumina NextSeq 550 flow cell was used to sequence each immunoSEQ 96-well plate. In the paper's pipeline: Because only junctional sequences without quality scores were contained in the immunoSEQ output, filtering matching that applied to full-length reads could not be performed. Sequences were annotated with PyIR, a Python wrapper for IgBLAST v1.9, and V/J genes and CDR3 were assigned using IMGT germline references. Any read was removed if the V/J assignment was weak (E-value above 1e-6), the CDR3 was missing, or the read contained stop codons, out-of-frame junctions, or ambiguous translated residues. V3J clonotypes were defined as sequences sharing an identical inferred V gene, J gene, and CDR3 amino acid sequence. Percentage overlap between repertoires was computed as shared unique clonotypes divided by the size of the smaller repertoire. Repertoire richness was assessed with RTK rarefaction, the Chao1 estimator, and Recon v2.1 estimates of unobserved clonotypes. For all TCRbeta clonotypes obtained by the gDNA method from a few donors, generation probabilities were computed with OLGA. TCRdb's version of the immuneACCESS table is confined to in-frame rearrangements and falls short of the full clone set. An unresolved V gene accounts for under half of the shortfall where checked; the remainder is of unknown origin. Clone size and V and J calls were adopted from that table, with D and trimming inferred from the DNA. This sample gives some 650,000 clones in total; 97% of them show up just once. Together, the top ten hold 0.045% to 0.06% of the sample.

Sequenced: naive CD4+ T cells sorted from blood. Reading the label with the study, this specimen's cell subset or site is: CD45RA+ positively selected. The clonotype was recovered from a woman in her twenties or thirties in good health.

Here the CDR3 is given as CASSLGGWTGTEAFF. The nucleotides read TGTGCCAGCAGCTTGGGTGGGTGGACAGGGACTGAAGCTTTCTTT. The chain links TRBV11-2 with TRBJ1-1, with 8 central nucleotides matching TRBD1. Here V drops 3 bases and J drops 5 bases, and the junction holds 8 bases not matched to any gene. Looking up the germline V gene yields CDR1 SGHAT and CDR2 FQNNGV. Spanning cysteine to phenylalanine, the CDR3 consists of 15 amino acids. Only the CDR3 portion is preserved as DNA: 45 bases, with reading frame beginning at the first base. With all but the CDR3 taken from the reference TRBV11-2 and TRBJ1-1 genes, the full variable domain is: EAGVAQSPRYKIIEKRQSVAFWCNPISGHATLYWYQQILGQGPKLLIQFQNNGVVDDSQLPKDRFSAERLKGVDSTLKIQPAKLEDSAVYLCASSLGGWTGTEAFFGQGTRLTVV.